What follows are 24 T cell receptor beta chains derived from one specimen sequenced in a study of T cells in Graves' hyperthyroidism and ophthalmopathy. The investigators amplified TCR beta CDR3 regions from RNA transcripts. A set of HTBI primers served as the primers for a first-round RT-PCR of the TCR CDR3. Each CDR3 protein is one row after TCRdb ran MiXCR on the multiplex PCR reads. Of a few hundred thousand distinct CDR3 sequences in the sample, 46% are singletons; the top ten hold 19%. The specimen was peripheral blood or thyroid tissue (not recorded which). The source of these receptors is an adult woman with Graves' disease, either hyperthyroidism or ophthalmopathy (not recorded which).

The chain employs TRBV5-1 and TRBJ1-2; D call uncertain. Germline V gene sequence: CDR1 SGHRS, CDR2 YFSETQ. The CDR3 has 14 amino acids. Trimming stripped 1 base from V and 2 bases from J, with 9 bases between. The CDR3 nucleotides are TGCGCCAGCAGCTTGAATCCGGGAAACTATGGCTACACCTTC. This gives the protein CASSLNPGNYGYTF.

The rearrangement joins TRBV6-4 to TRBJ2-7; the match to TRBD2 covers 11 bases. Germline V gene sequence: CDR1 MRHNA, CDR2 SNTAGT. The CDR3 is made up of 14 amino acids. V shed 4 bases, J shed 12 bases, and the junction held 11 bases outside the gene matches. The CDR3 loop reads CASSGPGTSGPGYF. The DNA of the CDR3 is TGTGCCAGCAGTGGTCCCGGGACTAGCGGACCAGGGTACTTC.

There are a few counts of this clonotype. Here the CDR3 reads CATSDPSRGTYGYTF. CDR3 sequence (DNA): TGTGCCACCAGTGATCCCAGCCGGGGCACCTATGGCTACACCTTC. The V call is TRBV24-1, the J call TRBJ1-2, with TRBD1 as a possible D gene (5 bases). The CDR3 extends over 15 amino acids. Between the trimmed V and J ends, which lost 3 bases and 4 bases, there was a span of 14 bases. From germline, CDR1 is KGHDR and CDR2 SFDVKD.

This clonotype was counted ten times or more. This chain uses TRBV5-1 with TRBJ2-2; D perhaps matches TRBD1 (6 bases). Germline assignment: CDR1 SGHRS and CDR2 YFSETQ. Trimming left V 1 base short and J 0 bases short, with 7 bases between. The CDR3 is 15 amino acids. The CDR3 spells CASSLTGTNTGELFF. Here the CDR3 DNA reads TGCGCCAGCAGCTTGACAGGGACGAACACCGGGGAGCTGTTTTTT.

This chain connects TRBV7-2 to TRBJ2-5; D is uncertain. CDR3 length: 16 residues. The germline V gene encodes CDR1 SGHTA and CDR2 FQGNSA. Trimming cost V 5 bases and J 0 bases, with 16 bases left between them. The CDR3 DNA follows: TGTGCCAGCAGCCAGCTTGGGCAAGAATACCAAGAGACCCAGTACTTC. Translating gives CASSQLGQEYQETQYF.

At least ten counts were recorded for this clonotype. This CDR3 reads CASSASRSAGFQPQHF. CDR3 DNA sequence: TGTGCCAGCAGCGCCTCACGAAGTGCGGGTTTCCAGCCCCAGCATTTT. J is TRBJ1-5 and V is TRBV2, with unresolved D. Trimming cost V 6 bases and J 7 bases, with 22 bases left between them. There are 16 residues in the CDR3. CDR1 is SNHLY and CDR2 is FYNNEI in the germline V gene.

The chain employs TRBV10-3 and TRBJ1-5; TRBD1 matches at 9 bases. From germline, CDR1 is ENHRY and CDR2 SYGVKD. V lost 5 bases and J lost 7; bases outside the gene matches: 15. The CDR3 is 17 amino acids. The CDR3 DNA follows: TGTGCCATCAGTCCCGCGGGCGTACAGGGGGCATGGCAGCCCCAGCATTTT. Translation gives CAISPAGVQGAWQPQHF.

This clonotype was recorded at least ten times. J is TRBJ1-1 and V is TRBV6-5; D not resolved. CDR3 length equals 12 residues. Per germline, CDR1 MNHEY and CDR2 SVGAGI. Trimming took off 8 bases at V and 1 base at J, with 8 bases between the two ends. CDR3 sequence reads: CASRRANTEAFF. The CDR3 bases are TGTGCCAGCCGGAGGGCGAACACTGAAGCTTTCTTT.

This clonotype was picked up many times. The chain links TRBV2 to TRBJ2-5; D unclear. The CDR3 loop spans 12 amino acids. Germline values: CDR1 SNHLY, CDR2 FYNNEI. Trimming removed 9 bases at V and 9 bases at J, with 17 bases between. The DNA of the CDR3 is TGTGCCAGTACCCCCGGTCGAATGTCCCAGTACTTC. Its protein product is CASTPGRMSQYF.

The J gene is TRBJ2-1, the V gene TRBV29-1; D is possibly TRBD2 (7 bases). CDR1 is SQVTM, CDR2 ANQGSEA, per germline. The CDR3 extends over 12 amino acids. V was cut by 7 bases and J by 2 bases, with 9 bases left in between. The CDR3 here is CSGGGPYNEQFF. CDR3 bases: TGCAGCGGCGGGGGCCCCTACAATGAGCAGTTCTTC.

The chain is built from TRBV20-1 and TRBJ2-2; TRBD2 aligns across 8 bases. V dropped 3 bases and J dropped 6; count of bases not matched to a gene: 9. The CDR3 length is 15 residues. Looked up from germline, CDR1 is DFQATT and CDR2 is SNEGSKA (reference sequence). The CDR3 spells CSARVAGYGAGELFF. CDR3 bases: TGCAGTGCTAGGGTAGCGGGGTACGGGGCCGGGGAGCTGTTTTTT.

This clonotype was counted many times. This rearrangement joins TRBV11-2 to TRBJ1-5; D is uncertain. Trimming cost V 0 bases and J 0 bases, with 6 bases left between them. Looked up from germline, CDR1 is SGHAT and CDR2 is FQNNGV. The CDR3 runs to 15 residues. In DNA form, the CDR3 reads TGTGCCAGCAGCTTAGAGGGAGTTAGCAATCAGCCCCAGCATTTT. Translated: CASSLEGVSNQPQHF. Variable domain in full (rest from reference TRBV11-2 and TRBJ1-5): EAGVAQSPRYKIIEKRQSVAFWCNPISGHATLYWYQQILGQGPKLLIQFQNNGVVDDSQLPKDRFSAERLKGVDSTLKIQPAKLEDSAVYLCASSLEGVSNQPQHFGDGTRLSIL.

This clonotype has only one observation. The genes are TRBV20-1 and TRBJ2-7; 7 bases fit TRBD1. Losses at the gene ends were 6 bases for V and 0 bases for J; bases not matched to a gene: 8. CDR1 and CDR2 from the germline V gene are DFQATT and SNEGSKA (reference sequence). The CDR3 is 14 residues long. The CDR3 DNA reads TGCAGTGCCGTACGGACAGGCGCCTCCTACGAGCAGTACTTC. Translating gives CSAVRTGASYEQYF.

Comment on this clonotype: One end of the junction varies from germline; a read error may be responsible. The CDR3 DNA is TGTGCCGGCAGCGGATATGGACTAGCGGGGACCGGGGAGCTGTTTTTT. Residues: CAGSGYGLAGTGELFF. The chain joins TRBV5-4 to TRBJ2-2; 12 bases fit TRBD2. CDR1 and CDR2 from the germline V gene are SGHNT and YYREEE (reference sequence). This CDR3 spans 16 amino acids.

This clonotype was seen repeatedly, ten times or more. The chain links TRBV6-6 to TRBJ2-5, with 7 bases lining up with TRBD2. Germline CDR1 is MNHNY and CDR2 is SVGAGI (reference sequence). The CDR3 has 15 residues. The V gene end was trimmed by 0 bases and the J gene end by 5 bases; junction bases not matched to a gene: 6. CDR3 bases: TGTGCCAGCAGTTACTCGGCGGGAGACACGGAGACCCAGTACTTC. Encoded protein: CASSYSAGDTETQYF.

To note about this clonotype: The CDR3 does not close with the conserved phenylalanine or tryptophan, likely indicating a read error. The limits of the CDR3 on the DNA are not certain, so only TCRdb's listed CDR3 is given. The chain employs TRBV12-3 or TRBV12-4 and TRBJ1-1; the DNA was not used to check the table's D call, TRBD1. The CDR3 spans 9 amino acids, including both terminal residues. CDR3 loop: CASSPGTFY.

The chain carries TRBV6-2 or TRBV6-3 and TRBJ1-1; 7 bases are a match to TRBD1. Germline V gene data show CDR1 as MNHEY and CDR2 as SVGEGT. CDR3 length: 16 amino acids. The V segment lost 5 bases and the J segment 5 bases; nucleotides outside the gene matches: 14. CDR3 sequence (DNA): TGTGCCAGCAGTCGGCCTCAGACAGGGTGGTGGACTGAAGCTTTCTTT. Its translation is CASSRPQTGWWTEAFF.

Worth noting for this clonotype: A much larger clone lies a single base off, so this may be a read error. V is TRBV3-1 and J is TRBJ2-5; D perhaps matches TRBD1 (6 bases). The germline V gene has CDR1 LGHDT and CDR2 YNNKEL (reference sequence). The CDR3 contains 13 residues. CDR3 in amino acids: CAGSPGPGAAQYF. CDR3 in DNA: TGTGCCGGCAGCCCAGGGCCAGGGGCGGCCCAGTACTTC.

Regarding this clonotype: One junction end disagrees with the germline gene, perhaps due to a read error. The rearrangement uses TRBV7-9 and TRBJ2-7; 13 bases align to TRBD2. The CDR3 loop spans 16 amino acids. CDR1 is SEHNR and CDR2 is FQNEAQ in the germline V gene (reference sequence). CDR3 sequence (DNA): TGTGCTAGCAGACGGACTAGCGGGAGCCTCCATTTCGAGCAGTACTTC. Translating it yields CASRRTSGSLHFEQYF. The entire variable domain, with the rest obtained from reference TRBV7-9 and TRBJ2-7, is as follows: DTGVSQNPRHKITKRGQNVTFRCDPISEHNRLYWYRQTLGQGPEFLTYFQNEAQLEKSRLLSDRFSAERPKGSFSTLEIQRTEQGDSAMYLCASRRTSGSLHFEQYFGPGTRLTVT.

This clonotype was seen ten or more times. The V and J genes are TRBV12-3 or TRBV12-4 and TRBJ2-5; perhaps TRBD2 as D (7 bases). This CDR3 spans 14 amino acids. V lost 3 bases, J lost 6 bases, and 14 bases lay in between. The chain's CDR3 is CASSFPRGHKTQYF. In DNA form, the CDR3 reads TGTGCCAGCAGTTTTCCGCGGGGGCATAAGACCCAGTACTTC.

This sequence joins TRBV5-1 and TRBJ2-3, with TRBD2 matching 7 bases. The CDR3 covers 14 residues. In germline, CDR1 is SGHRS, CDR2 YFSETQ. V was clipped by 0 bases and J by 6 bases; unmatched bases: 4. The CDR3 nucleotides are TGCGCCAGCAGCTTGGGAGCGGGAAGTGATACGCAGTATTTT. It yields the protein CASSLGAGSDTQYF.

This clonotype was detected ten times or more. The J gene is TRBJ2-7, the V gene TRBV10-3; D possibly matches TRBD1 or TRBD2 (5 bases each). CDR1 ENHRY and CDR2 SYGVKD come from the germline V gene. The V end was cut by 4 bases, the J end by 5 bases, with 9 bases between. This CDR3 spans 12 amino acids. This CDR3 is CAISVGGNEQYF. CDR3 bases: TGTGCCATCAGTGTTGGGGGAAACGAGCAGTACTTC.

The chain uses TRBV4-2 and TRBJ2-2, with D uncertain. There are 14 residues in the CDR3. Germline CDR1 and CDR2: LGHNA and YNFKEQ. Trimming took 4 bases from V and 2 from J, leaving 8 bases between them. The CDR3 sequence is CASSPESNTGELFF. As DNA, the CDR3 is TGTGCCAGCAGCCCAGAGTCCAACACCGGGGAGCTGTTTTTT.

This clonotype was recorded only once. The V call is TRBV12-3 or TRBV12-4, the J call TRBJ1-2, with D unclear. Trimming cost V 5 bases and J 3 bases, with 13 bases left between them. The CDR3 runs to 14 residues. Written as DNA, the CDR3 is TGTGCCAGCAGTGAAGGAGGCACATACTATGGCTACACCTTC. Translation: CASSEGGTYYGYTF.